This entry describes one T cell receptor (beta chain). Sequenced by immunoSEQ multiplex PCR; TCRdb stores in-frame clones only, minus some. The table includes about 190,000 clones, 65% to 85% detected once. The V and J ends lost 4 bases and 4 bases respectively, with 15 bases between them. Germline-derived CDR1 and CDR2 are SGHDT and YYEEEE. CDR3 size: 15 residues. These data originate in a study of blood T cell repertoires in COVID-19. About the study: Spain, Italy and the United States supplied samples that represented acute and convalescent COVID-19. The cDNA or gDNA used as material had been derived from T cells, B-cell-depleted T cells, or PBMCs.

Categorization into cohorts depended on clinical history that participants reported. The sequence was collected from a young woman who had been exposed to COVID-19. Sequencing input: PBMCs or T cells enriched from blood (not recorded which). This rearrangement joins TRBV5-6 to TRBJ2-1, with TRBD1 as a possible D gene (6 bases). CDR3 protein: CASSRDLGTYNEQFF. Here the CDR3 DNA reads TGTGCCAGCAGCCGGGACCTAGGGACATACAATGAGCAGTTCTTC.